Listed here are 27 T cell receptor beta chains from one sample, sequenced in a study of shared clonotypes between healthy human individuals. Naive CD8 populations comprised CD45RO-negative cells positively selected for CCR7, excluding terminally differentiated effector memory CD45RA+ cells. Profiled with immunoSEQ multiplex PCR; TCRdb holds only in-frame clones, not every one. This sample carries about 680,000 clones, about 91% of them seen once, and the ten largest clones take 24%. The sequenced sample consisted of naive CD8+ T cells sorted from blood. These receptors all come from a man aged 25 to 40 in good health.

This clone was found once. J is TRBJ1-1 and V is TRBV2; D might be TRBD1 (6 bases). Looked up from germline, CDR1 is SNHLY and CDR2 is FYNNEI. V lost 3 bases, J lost 4 bases, and 12 bases lay in between. The CDR3 totals 14 residues. CDR3 sequence reads: CASSDRGLGTEAFF. The CDR3 coding sequence is TGTGCCAGCAGTGACAGGGGCCTCGGCACTGAAGCTTTCTTT.

The V call is TRBV19, the J call TRBJ2-1; 8 nucleotides line up with TRBD1. J was trimmed by 8 bases and V by 5 bases; bases with no gene match: 2. Looked up from germline, CDR1 is LNHDA and CDR2 is SQIVND (reference sequence). CDR3 length: 12 residues. The CDR3 sequence is CASSPGGYEQFF. In DNA, the CDR3 is TGTGCCAGTAGTCCAGGGGGCTATGAGCAGTTCTTC. Variable domain in full (rest from reference TRBV19 and TRBJ2-1): DGGITQSPKYLFRKEGQNVTLSCEQNLNHDAMYWYRQDPGQGLRLIYYSQIVNDFQKGDIAEGYSVSREKKESFPLTVTSAQKNPTAFYLCASSPGGYEQFFGPGTRLTVL.

The chain employs TRBV15 and TRBJ2-3, with D tentatively TRBD1 or TRBD2 (6 bases each). CDR3 length equals 18 residues. Trimming removed 3 bases at V and 2 bases at J, with 21 bases between. Germline V gives CDR1 LNHNV, CDR2 YYDKDF (reference sequence). CDR3 amino acids: CATSSQPNTRGLTDTQYF. Here the CDR3 DNA reads TGTGCCACCAGCAGCCAACCGAACACCCGGGGGCTCACAGATACGCAGTATTTT.

J is TRBJ2-2 and V is TRBV6-1; tentatively, D is TRBD1 (6 bases). Deletions cut 7 bases from V and 1 base from J, with 10 bases between. The CDR3 is made up of 14 amino acids. The germline V gene encodes CDR1 MNHNS and CDR2 SASEGT. CDR3 sequence reads: CASTPGQNTGELFF. CDR3 sequence (DNA): TGTGCCAGCACCCCGGGACAGAACACCGGGGAGCTGTTTTTT.

Worth noting for this clone: Mismatch with germline at one junction end may stem from a read error. This chain uses TRBV6-5 with TRBJ2-7; possible D gene TRBD2, 7 bases. The CDR3 contains 13 residues. Germline loops: CDR1 MNHEY, CDR2 SVGAGI. In DNA form, the CDR3 reads TGTGCCAGCAGTTACGCGGGGGCCCCATTCGAGGACTTC. It codes for CASSYAGAPFEDF.

This clone was seen a few times. The chain joins TRBV7-9 to TRBJ2-5; the match to TRBD2 covers 10 bases. Trimming at V came to 5 bases and at J to 3 bases, leaving 3 bases not matched to a gene. Germline V gene data show CDR1 as SEHNR and CDR2 as FQNEAQ (reference sequence). The CDR3 length is 14 residues. The CDR3 region is CASSPAGGKETQYF. CDR3 DNA sequence: TGTGCCAGCAGCCCAGCGGGAGGGAAAGAGACCCAGTACTTC.

The chain combines TRBV30 with TRBJ1-1; D unclear. The CDR3 runs to 15 residues. The germline gives CDR1 GTSNPN, CDR2 SVGIG (reference sequence). With 4 bases removed from V and 2 bases from J, the gap between germline ends came to 17 bases. The DNA of the CDR3 is TGTGCCTGGATACCCCTAGCGGGGTTTAACACTGAAGCTTTCTTT. Translating it yields CAWIPLAGFNTEAFF.

This rearrangement joins TRBV2 to TRBJ2-2, with 7 bases identical to TRBD1. Germline CDR1 and CDR2: SNHLY and FYNNEI. V was pared by 6 bases and J by 6 bases, with 7 bases of the junction left unmatched. The CDR3 has 14 amino acids. The CDR3 sequence: CASSKPTGAGELFF. Here the CDR3 DNA reads TGTGCCAGCAGCAAGCCAACAGGGGCCGGGGAGCTGTTTTTT. Based on the CDR3 plus reference TRBV2 and TRBJ2-2, the full variable domain is EPEVTQTPSHQVTQMGQEVILRCVPISNHLYFYWYRQILGQKVEFLVSFYNNEISEKSEIFDDQFSVERPDGSNFTLKIRSTKLEDSAMYFCASSKPTGAGELFFGEGSRLTVL.

As concerns this clone: This may arise from a read error, as a much more abundant clone is one base away. The chain employs TRBV7-9 and TRBJ1-2, with D possibly being TRBD1 (5 bases). This CDR3 is 13 amino acids long. Trimming left V 4 bases short and J 0 bases short, with 6 bases between. The V gene's germline CDR1 is SEHNR and CDR2 FQNEAQ (reference sequence). As DNA, the CDR3 is TGTGCCAGCAGCTCGGACACTAACTATGGCTACACCTTC. This codes for CASSSDTNYGYTF.

J is TRBJ2-1 and V is TRBV7-9; TRBD1 matches 8 bases. The CDR3 is 14 residues long. The V gene end was trimmed by 4 bases and the J gene end by 6 bases; junction bases not matched to a gene: 5. Germline values: CDR1 SEHNR, CDR2 FQNEAQ (reference sequence). This CDR3 is CASSSDRVLNEQFF. The CDR3 bases are TGTGCCAGCAGCTCGGACAGGGTCCTCAATGAGCAGTTCTTC.

The chain is built from TRBV19 and TRBJ1-5, with 9 bases fitting TRBD1. This CDR3 spans 17 amino acids. The V gene's germline CDR1 is LNHDA and CDR2 SQIVND (reference sequence). Losses at the gene ends were 6 bases for V and 0 bases for J; bases not matched to a gene: 9. The CDR3 DNA reads as TGTGCCAGTAGAGCCGGGACAGGGACATATAGCAATCAGCCCCAGCATTTT. Amino acid sequence: CASRAGTGTYSNQPQHF.

The chain couples TRBV27 to TRBJ1-5, with TRBD1 identical over 7 bases. CDR1 and CDR2 (germline): MNHEY, SMNVEV (reference sequence). V lost 4 bases and J lost 3; bases outside the gene matches: 9. There are 16 residues in the CDR3. CDR3 nucleotides: TGTGCCAGCAGTTCATTCCGACAGGGCATCAATCAGCCCCAGCATTTT. Amino acid sequence: CASSSFRQGINQPQHF.

The J gene is TRBJ1-5, the V gene TRBV6-5; TRBD1 might be the D (6 bases). The germline CDR1 and CDR2 sequences are MNHEY and SVGAGI. Deletions cut 5 bases from V and 7 bases from J, with 18 bases between. This CDR3 has 15 residues. The CDR3, as DNA: TGTGCCAGCAGTCCAAGCGGGGGCGCGATGCAGCCCCAGCATTTT. Protein sequence: CASSPSGGAMQPQHF.

V is TRBV6-1 and J is TRBJ1-4; 7 positions agree with TRBD1. Germline assignment: CDR1 MNHNS and CDR2 SASEGT. J gave up 8 bases and V 2 bases, and 14 bases lay outside the gene matches. CDR3 length: 17 amino acids. Written as DNA, the CDR3 is TGTGCCAGCAGTGAAAATTTCATTAGGGGGCTGGGGGAAAAACTGTTTTTT. Its protein product is CASSENFIRGLGEKLFF.

This sequence joins TRBV15 and TRBJ2-1; 10 bases align to TRBD2. Germline trimming cut 4 bases from V and 4 bases from J; bases unmatched to any gene: 7. CDR3 length equals 16 residues. Germline V lookup: CDR1 LNHNV, CDR2 YYDKDF (reference sequence). The CDR3 loop reads CATSIPPGLAYNEQFF. The CDR3 DNA reads TGTGCCACCAGCATACCTCCGGGACTAGCGTACAATGAGCAGTTCTTC. The whole variable domain, remainder taken from reference TRBV15 and TRBJ2-1, is DAMVIQNPRYQVTQFGKPVTLSCSQTLNHNVMYWYQQKSSQAPKLLFHYYDKDFNNEADTPDNFQSRRPNTSFCFLDIRSPGLGDTAMYLCATSIPPGLAYNEQFFGPGTRLTVL.

The chain combines TRBV25-1 with TRBJ2-5, with 7 positions matching TRBD1. CDR3 size: 14 residues. CDR1 is MGHDK and CDR2 is SYGVNS in the germline V gene. J lost 7 bases, V lost 1 base, and 6 bases had no gene match. As DNA, the CDR3 is TGTGCCAGCAGTGAATCGACAGGGACGGGGACCCAGTACTTC. It yields the protein CASSESTGTGTQYF.

The rearrangement joins TRBV7-9 to TRBJ2-1; the match to TRBD2 covers 13 bases. This CDR3 has 19 amino acids. Germline V gives CDR1 SEHNR, CDR2 FQNEAQ (reference sequence). V was pared by 6 bases and J by 2 bases, with 13 bases of the junction left unmatched. The CDR3 region has the DNA TGTGCCAGCAGGGCGGCAGGACTAGCGGGAGAGGGGGCCTACAATGAGCAGTTCTTC. It specifies CASRAAGLAGEGAYNEQFF.

The rearrangement links TRBV2 to TRBJ1-2; D possibly corresponds to TRBD1 (5 bases). The CDR3 runs 10 residues. Germline CDR1 is SNHLY and CDR2 is FYNNEI. Trimming took 6 bases from V and 7 from J, leaving 6 bases between them. DNA of the CDR3: TGTGCCAGCAGGAGGGGTGGCTACACCTTC. Its translation: CASRRGGYTF. The whole variable domain, remainder taken from reference TRBV2 and TRBJ1-2, is EPEVTQTPSHQVTQMGQEVILRCVPISNHLYFYWYRQILGQKVEFLVSFYNNEISEKSEIFDDQFSVERPDGSNFTLKIRSTKLEDSAMYFCASRRGGYTFGSGTRLTVV.

The chain links TRBV27 to TRBJ2-7; no clear D. The CDR3 has 14 residues. Trimming removed 4 bases from V and 2 bases from J, with 12 bases in between. Per germline, CDR1 MNHEY and CDR2 SMNVEV (reference sequence). The DNA of the CDR3 is TGTGCCAGCAGTTCACCTAGGGCTGCCTACGAGCAGTACTTC. Translation: CASSSPRAAYEQYF.

This clone has a single count. The chain carries TRBV6-4 and TRBJ2-3; possibly TRBD2 for D (5 bases). Trimming shortened V by 10 bases and J by 0 bases, and 17 bases separated the two germline ends. Germline CDR1 MRHNA, CDR2 SNTAGT. CDR3 size: 15 residues. CDR3 DNA sequence: TGTGCCACCCCCACCCGGGGTTGTAGCACAGATACGCAGTATTTT. This codes for CATPTRGCSTDTQYF.

Note on this clone: The junction does not match germline at one end; this may be a read error. This same CDR3 is encoded by further DNA sequences in the sample. V usage is TRBV7-2 and J usage is TRBJ2-1; 10 bases fit TRBD2. The CDR3 has 15 amino acids. Germline V lookup: CDR1 SGHTA, CDR2 FQGNSA. For the CDR3, the DNA is TGTGCCAGCAGCCTAGCGGGGGACTCCTACAATGAGCAGTTCTTC. It encodes CASSLAGDSYNEQFF.

The chain carries TRBV5-8 and TRBJ2-7; D remains unclear. The CDR3 consists of 13 residues. Germline V lookup: CDR1 SGHTS, CDR2 YDEGEE. Trimming cost V 1 base and J 1 base, with 6 bases left between them. The CDR3: CASSLHSSYEQYF. In DNA form, the CDR3 reads TGTGCCAGCAGCTTGCATTCGTCCTACGAGCAGTACTTC.

V and J are TRBV6-6 and TRBJ1-2, with D perhaps TRBD1 (5 bases). CDR3 length equals 16 residues. Germline V gene lookup returns CDR1 MNHNY and CDR2 SVGAGI (reference sequence). V was pared by 0 bases and J by 3 bases, with 14 bases between. The CDR3 protein is CASSYSFGQGDYGYTF. The CDR3 nucleotides read TGTGCCAGCAGTTACTCTTTCGGCCAGGGTGACTATGGCTACACCTTC.

The chain joins TRBV11-2 to TRBJ1-2; 12 bases are a match to TRBD1. Losses at the gene ends were 1 base for V and 8 bases for J; bases not matched to a gene: 8. CDR3 length: 16 amino acids. The germline V gene encodes CDR1 SGHAT and CDR2 FQNNGV. The CDR3 bases are TGTGCCAGCAGCTTAGTGCCGGGGACAGGGGGCGACGGCTACACCTTC. Protein sequence: CASSLVPGTGGDGYTF.

The rearrangement uses TRBV6-1 and TRBJ2-5, with TRBD1 matching over 7 bases. The J segment lost 2 bases and the V segment lost 4 bases, leaving 7 bases of the junction unmatched. The CDR3 has 15 amino acids. From germline, CDR1 is MNHNS and CDR2 SASEGT. This CDR3 reads CASSGADRAQETQYF. CDR3 bases: TGTGCCAGCAGTGGGGCCGACAGGGCTCAAGAGACCCAGTACTTC.

This clone occurred once. The chain carries TRBV29-1 and TRBJ2-1, with 10 bases matching TRBD2. Germline V CDR1 and CDR2: SQVTM, ANQGSEA. V lost 6 bases, J lost 14 bases, and 16 bases stayed unmatched. This CDR3 comprises 14 residues. The CDR3 DNA sequence: TGCAGCGTCCGGTCTCTGACTAGCGGGCGCTCCAAGTTCTTC. This codes for CSVRSLTSGRSKFF.

The chain employs TRBV6-5 and TRBJ2-2; D gene unclear. V shed 2 bases and J shed 8 bases, with 9 bases lying between them. The V gene's germline CDR1 is MNHEY and CDR2 SVGAGI. The CDR3 is made up of 13 amino acids. For the CDR3, the DNA is TGTGCCAGCAGTTACCCCCTTGCTGGGGAGCTGTTTTTT. Protein: CASSYPLAGELFF.